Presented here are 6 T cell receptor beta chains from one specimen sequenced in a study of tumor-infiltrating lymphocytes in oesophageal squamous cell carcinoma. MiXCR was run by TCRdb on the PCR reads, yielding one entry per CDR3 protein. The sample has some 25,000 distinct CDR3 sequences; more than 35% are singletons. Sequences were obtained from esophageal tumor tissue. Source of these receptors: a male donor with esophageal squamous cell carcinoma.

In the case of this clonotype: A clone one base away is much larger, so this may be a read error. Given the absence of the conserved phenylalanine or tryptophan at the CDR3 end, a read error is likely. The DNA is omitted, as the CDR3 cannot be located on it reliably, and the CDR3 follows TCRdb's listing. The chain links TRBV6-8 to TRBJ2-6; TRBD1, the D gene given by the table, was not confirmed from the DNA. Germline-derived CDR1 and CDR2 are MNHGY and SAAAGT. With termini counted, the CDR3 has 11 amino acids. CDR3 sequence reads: CWGNGIRGQDM.

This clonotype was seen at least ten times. This CDR3 reads CASSYSGQGVAGGLYEQYF. CDR3 nucleotides: TGTGCCAGCAGTTACTCGGGACAGGGTGTAGCGGGGGGACTCTACGAGCAGTACTTC. The V and J genes are TRBV6-6 and TRBJ2-7; TRBD2 is a possible D gene (10 bases). The CDR3 spans 19 residues. Germline V CDR1 and CDR2: MNHNY, SVGAGI (reference sequence). The V end was cut by 0 bases, the J end by 3 bases, with 24 bases between.

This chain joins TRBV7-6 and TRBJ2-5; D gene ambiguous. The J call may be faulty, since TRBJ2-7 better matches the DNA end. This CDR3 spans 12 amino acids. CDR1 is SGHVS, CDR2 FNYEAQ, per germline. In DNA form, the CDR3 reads TGTGCCAGCAGCTCCATGATCGGCGAGCAGTACTTC. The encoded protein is CASSSMIGEQYF.

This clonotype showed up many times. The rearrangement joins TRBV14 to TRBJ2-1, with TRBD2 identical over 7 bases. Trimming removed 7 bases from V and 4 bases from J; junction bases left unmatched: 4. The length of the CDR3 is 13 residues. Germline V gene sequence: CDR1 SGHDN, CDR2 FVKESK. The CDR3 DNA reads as TGTGCCAGCATGGCTAGCGGATACAATGAGCAGTTCTTC. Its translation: CASMASGYNEQFF.

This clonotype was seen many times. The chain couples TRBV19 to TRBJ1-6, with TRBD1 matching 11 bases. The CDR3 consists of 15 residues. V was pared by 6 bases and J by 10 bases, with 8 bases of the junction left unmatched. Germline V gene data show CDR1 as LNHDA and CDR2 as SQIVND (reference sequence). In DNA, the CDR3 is TGTGCCAGTAGGCAGGGACAGGGGGTCGGGTCACCCCTCCACTTT. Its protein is CASRQGQGVGSPLHF.

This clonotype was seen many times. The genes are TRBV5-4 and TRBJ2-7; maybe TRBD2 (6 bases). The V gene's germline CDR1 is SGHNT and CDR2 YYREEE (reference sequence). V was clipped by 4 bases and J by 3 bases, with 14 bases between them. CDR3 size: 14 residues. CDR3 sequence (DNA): TGTGCCAGCAGCCCGCCGGGAGAACTCTACGAGCAGTACTTC. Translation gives CASSPPGELYEQYF.